The source of this T cell receptor (beta chain) is a study of cytomegalovirus exposure and HLA in healthy donors. A word on this clone: Its antigen is undetermined.

PCR was performed using 60 Vbeta and 13 Jbeta primers. Only in-frame clones appear in the TCRdb table, and some are missing; sequencing was by immunoSEQ multiplex PCR. The sample has over 70,000 clones, 55% to 70% seen once; the top ten hold roughly 21%. Study findings and constraints: In a later analysis, at a false discovery rate of 0.05, about 15,000 TCR beta sequences were associated with HLA alleles. Researchers reportedly found TCR beta sequences accurately predicted most subjects' HLA-A and HLA-B alleles.

Sample: PBMCs. The source is a woman between 50 and 59 years old in good health and CMV-seropositive.

The CDR3 region has the DNA TGTGCCAGCTCACCGTCGGAGGGAAACTATGGCTACACCTTC. This encodes CASSPSEGNYGYTF. V is TRBV18 and J is TRBJ1-2; D is uncertain. The CDR3 is 14 amino acids. V was pared by 3 bases and J by 2 bases, with 10 bases between. Germline V gives CDR1 KGHSH, CDR2 LQKENI. The full variable domain, with the rest looked up from reference TRBV18 and TRBJ1-2, is NAGVMQNPRHLVRRRGQEARLRCSPMKGHSHVYWYRQLPEEGLKFMVYLQKENIIDESGMPKERFSAEFPKEGPSILRIQQVVRGDSAAYFCASSPSEGNYGYTFGSGTRLTVV.